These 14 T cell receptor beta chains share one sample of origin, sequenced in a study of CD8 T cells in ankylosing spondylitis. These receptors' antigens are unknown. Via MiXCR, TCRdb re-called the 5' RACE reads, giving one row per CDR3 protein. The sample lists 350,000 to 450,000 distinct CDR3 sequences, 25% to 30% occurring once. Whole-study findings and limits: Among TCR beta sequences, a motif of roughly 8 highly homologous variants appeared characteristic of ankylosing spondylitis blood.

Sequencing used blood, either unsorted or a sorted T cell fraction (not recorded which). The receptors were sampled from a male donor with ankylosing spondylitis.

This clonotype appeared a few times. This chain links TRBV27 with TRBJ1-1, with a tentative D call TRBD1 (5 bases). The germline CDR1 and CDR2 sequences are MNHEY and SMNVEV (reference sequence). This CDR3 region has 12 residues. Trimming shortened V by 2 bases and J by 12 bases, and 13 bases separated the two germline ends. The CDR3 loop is CASSLRGVRTFF. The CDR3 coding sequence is TGTGCCAGCAGTTTACGGGGGGTGAGGACTTTCTTT.

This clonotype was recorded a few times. Written as DNA, the CDR3 is TGCAGTGGAACGATCTCCTACGAGCAGTACTTC. Its protein is CSGTISYEQYF. The chain links TRBV20-1 to TRBJ2-7; no clear D gene. The CDR3 covers 11 residues. Germline V lookup: CDR1 DFQATT, CDR2 SNEGSKA (reference sequence). V lost 7 bases, J lost 0 bases, and 7 bases lay in between.

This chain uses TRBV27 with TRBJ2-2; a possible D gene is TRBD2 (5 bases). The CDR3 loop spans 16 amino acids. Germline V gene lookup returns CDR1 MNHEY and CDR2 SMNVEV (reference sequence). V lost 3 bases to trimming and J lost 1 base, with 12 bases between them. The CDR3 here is CASSLASGWNTGELFF. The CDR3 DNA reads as TGTGCCAGCAGTTTGGCCTCGGGATGGAACACCGGGGAGCTGTTTTTT.

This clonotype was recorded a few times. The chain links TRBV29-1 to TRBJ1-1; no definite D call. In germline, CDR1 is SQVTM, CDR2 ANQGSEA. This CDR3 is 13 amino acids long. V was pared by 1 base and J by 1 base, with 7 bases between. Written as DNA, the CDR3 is TGCAGCGTTGAAGGTCAGGCGAACACTGAAGCTTTCTTT. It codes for CSVEGQANTEAFF.

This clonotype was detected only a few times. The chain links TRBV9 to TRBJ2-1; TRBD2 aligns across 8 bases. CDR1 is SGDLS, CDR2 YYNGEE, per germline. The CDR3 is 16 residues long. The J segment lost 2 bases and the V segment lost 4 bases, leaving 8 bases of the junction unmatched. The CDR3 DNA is TGTGCCAGCAGCTCCAGCGGGAGTACCACCTACAATGAGCAGTTCTTC. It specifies CASSSSGSTTYNEQFF.

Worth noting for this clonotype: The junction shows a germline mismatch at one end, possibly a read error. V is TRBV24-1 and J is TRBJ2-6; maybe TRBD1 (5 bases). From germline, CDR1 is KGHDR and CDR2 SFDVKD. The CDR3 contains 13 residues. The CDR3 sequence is CATSYSGANVLIF. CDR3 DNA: TGTGCCACTTCCTACTCTGGGGCCAACGTCCTGATTTTC.

CDR3 in DNA: TGTGCCAGCAGTTTGTATAGCGGGACCGAGACCCAGTACTTC. Residues: CASSLYSGTETQYF. The genes are TRBV12-3 or TRBV12-4 and TRBJ2-5; TRBD2 aligns across 8 bases. Trimming at V came to 3 bases and at J to 5 bases, leaving 5 bases not matched to a gene. This CDR3 is built from 14 residues.

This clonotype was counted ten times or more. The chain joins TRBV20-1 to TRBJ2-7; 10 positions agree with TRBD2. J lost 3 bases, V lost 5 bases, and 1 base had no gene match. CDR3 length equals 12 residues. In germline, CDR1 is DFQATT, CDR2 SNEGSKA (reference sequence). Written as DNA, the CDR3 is TGCAGTGCTGGGACTAGCGTCTACGAGCAGTACTTC. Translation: CSAGTSVYEQYF.

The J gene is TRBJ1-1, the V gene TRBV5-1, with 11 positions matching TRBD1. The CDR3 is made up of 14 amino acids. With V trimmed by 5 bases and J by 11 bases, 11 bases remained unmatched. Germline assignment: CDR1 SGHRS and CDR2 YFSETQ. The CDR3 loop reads CASSRGQGANIAFF. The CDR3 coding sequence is TGCGCCAGCAGTCGCGGACAGGGGGCGAATATTGCTTTCTTT.

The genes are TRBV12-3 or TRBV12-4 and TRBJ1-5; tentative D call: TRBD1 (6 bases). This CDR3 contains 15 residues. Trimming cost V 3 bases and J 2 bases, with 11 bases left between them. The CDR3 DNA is TGTGCCAGCAGTTTCGAACAGGGAGGCAATCAGCCCCAGCATTTT. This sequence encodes CASSFEQGGNQPQHF.

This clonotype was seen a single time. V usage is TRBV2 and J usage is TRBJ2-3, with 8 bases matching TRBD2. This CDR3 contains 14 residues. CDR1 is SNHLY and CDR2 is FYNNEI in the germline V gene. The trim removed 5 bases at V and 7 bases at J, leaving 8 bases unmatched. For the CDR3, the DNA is TGTGCCAGCAGTCTAAGCGGGAGTTCAAATACGCAGTATTTT. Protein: CASSLSGSSNTQYF.

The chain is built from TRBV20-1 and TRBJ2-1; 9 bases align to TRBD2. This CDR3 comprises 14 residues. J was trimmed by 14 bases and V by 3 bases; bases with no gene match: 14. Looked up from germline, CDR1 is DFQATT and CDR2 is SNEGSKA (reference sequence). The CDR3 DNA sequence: TGCAGTGCTAGGAAGGTAGCGGGAGCCCCAGGGGAGTTCTTC. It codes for CSARKVAGAPGEFF.

CDR3 loop: CASSQGQGDKNIQYF. The DNA for the CDR3 is TGCGCCAGCAGCCAAGGCCAGGGGGACAAAAACATTCAGTACTTC. The chain has TRBV4-1 and TRBJ2-4; 7 bases agree with TRBD1. The CDR3 extends over 15 amino acids. J lost 3 bases, V lost 1 base, and 3 bases had no gene match. Germline V lookup: CDR1 MGHRA, CDR2 YSYEKL.

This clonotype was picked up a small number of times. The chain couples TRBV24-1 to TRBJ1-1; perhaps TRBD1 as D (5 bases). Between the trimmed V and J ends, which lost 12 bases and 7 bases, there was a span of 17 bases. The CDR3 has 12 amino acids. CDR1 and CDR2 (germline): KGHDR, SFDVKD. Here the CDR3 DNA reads TGTGCCGCCTCGGGCCCCGGGGGTGAAGCTTTCTTT. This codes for CAASGPGGEAFF.